The sample holds many counts of the clone carrying this TCR beta chain. Its matching antigen is unknown. The authors deemed Graves' hyperthyroidism stable absent ophthalmopathy progression within 18 months. The J segment lost 6 bases and the V segment lost 6 bases, leaving 16 bases of the junction unmatched. From germline, CDR1 is LNHDA and CDR2 SQIVND (reference sequence). The CDR3 covers 16 residues. These data belong to a study of T cells in Graves' hyperthyroidism and ophthalmopathy. Study-wide points: Blood also contained most expanded thyroid clonotypes above 0.001. A 13 V-J model separated ophthalmopathy from stable hyperthyroidism.

The CDR3 regions of TCR beta were amplified from RNA transcripts. Carried out on the TCR CDR3, a first-round RT-PCR used the HTBI primer set. TCRdb processed the multiplex PCR reads anew with MiXCR; each CDR3 protein has one entry. Of approximately 430,000 distinct CDR3 sequences listed, around 16% were seen once; the top ten hold 7.7%. This TCR was recovered from a woman aged 18-30 years with Graves' hyperthyroidism. Sequencing was performed on blood. The V call is TRBV19, the J call TRBJ1-2, with 7 bases matching TRBD1. As DNA, the CDR3 is TGTGCCAGTAGCCGCCTGCCTCAGGGGGAAGTAAATGGCTACACCTTC. It encodes CASSRLPQGEVNGYTF. Full variable domain (rest looked up from reference TRBV19 and TRBJ1-2): DGGITQSPKYLFRKEGQNVTLSCEQNLNHDAMYWYRQDPGQGLRLIYYSQIVNDFQKGDIAEGYSVSREKKESFPLTVTSAQKNPTAFYLCASSRLPQGEVNGYTFGSGTRLTVV.